This T cell receptor beta chain was sequenced for a study of blood T cells in healthy people across ages (dated by TCRdb to the mid-2010s). Some background on the complete study: Template switching captured roughly one uniquely barcoded TCR beta cDNA molecule per two T cells in model experiments. Four age groups were formed from the donors: young (average approximately 15 years), middle-aged (more than 35), aged (around 68) and long-lived (around 82). To avoid experimental bias, donors of different ages were distributed randomly across sequencing lanes. The study analyzed two additional independent replicas of 1 million unique cDNA reads from the same blood draw for two donors, one aged 18 to 29 and one aged 80 or older. The study measured age-related changes in TCR beta repertoire diversity using deep sequencing normalized with unique cDNA molecular identifiers. Results and caveats for the whole study, not just this receptor: Because the CMV infection status of the donors was unknown, age-related changes in expanded clonotypes may potentially have been confounded. Compared with the aged group, the long-lived group had more naive CD4+ T cells, fewer expanded clones and increased TCR diversity, suggesting age selection. The percentage of naive T cells measured by flow cytometry correlated strongly with observed TCR beta diversity. Estimates of total diversity based on one million sequenced T cells were considered lower bounds and underestimates. Conclusive comparison of naive and antigen-experienced compartments was prevented by the profiling of bulk unsorted PBMCs. As age increased, observed TCR beta diversity per million T cells dropped in a roughly linear way, and a significant reduction was already evident by age about 40.

The donors were 40 or so Caucasian individuals from Russia, aged 6 to 90 years, who were systemically healthy. Each donor gave around 9.9 milliliters of peripheral blood, collected into EDTA-treated Vacutainer tubes. Ficoll-Paque density-gradient centrifugation was used to isolate PBMCs, with at least 6.5 million per sample. Trizol reagent was used to extract total RNA from the PBMCs, yielding at least 6 micrograms per sample. Naive CD45RAhigh/CD27high T cell percentages were measured by flow cytometry on a PBMC aliquot from every donor. CDR1 is given as DFQATT and CDR2 as SNEGSKA, both from the germline V gene (reference sequence). Reading from cysteine to phenylalanine, the CDR3 counts 12 amino acids. The CDR3 DNA has 36 bases and is translated from base 1. At the junction V is shortened by 3 bases and J by 14 bases, with 17 bases in between. A remark on this clonotype: The antigen this receptor binds is unknown. Per-nucleotide qualities are absent, and no much larger clonotype sits a single base away.

Libraries were constructed by 5' RACE. Sequencing was performed on an Illumina HiSeq 2500. A second about 7 to 12 cycle PCR used a sample-barcoded 5' primer and a J-beta primer mix. A unique molecular identifier was introduced onto each TCR beta cDNA molecule by a template-switch 5' adaptor carrying 12 random nucleotides. At least 3 million CDR3-containing paired-end reads were obtained from each sample. First-strand cDNA was synthesized from all RNA with the Mint cDNA synthesis kit, primed by a TRBC-specific oligonucleotide. After uracil-DNA glycosylase treatment, a first 18-cycle PCR used universal primers M1SS and BC2_uni_R on all cDNA. The source study handled its data this way. Normalization of each sample was performed by random selection of 1 million high-quality reads, each carrying a distinct molecular identifier. Reads with shared molecular identifiers were discarded instead of being binned into consensus sequences. MiTCR, with a Q25 quality threshold and the strictest error-elimination algorithm, was used for CDR3 identification, clonotype clustering and error correction. A nonparametric unseen species model with Euler transformation was used to estimate lower-bound total TCR beta diversity. The public reads were reprocessed in TCRdb via fastp at Q25 and MiXCR, keeping in-frame beta chains. All rows with the same CDR3 protein become a single entry with the most common DNA and genes. None of the V and J calls come from the authors' own analysis; TCRdb made them. This sample has just under 750,000 distinct CDR3 sequences in its table, and 22% of those were observed once. Of the sample, about 22% is held by the ten largest clones.

The TCR was taken from a man between 70 and 80 years old in good health. The sequenced sample consisted of blood. The sequence is built from TRBV20-1 and TRBJ2-1; the D match is possibly TRBD1 or TRBD2, with 5 bases aligned in each. The nucleotide sequence is given as TGCAGTGCTAGTCGGTCCAGCCGGGACGAGTTCTTC. Translated, this is CSASRSSRDEFF.